Presented here are 7 T cell receptor beta chains from one specimen sequenced in a study of T cells expressing NK-cell markers. TCRdb derives one entry per CDR3 protein from the 5' RACE reads, leaving out DNA. This table lists about 550,000 distinct CDR3 sequences. The sequenced material came from blood T cells: a sorted CD56 or NKG2C T cell subset, CD4+ or CD8+ T cells, or bulk PBMC T cells (not recorded which). Source of these receptors: a man between 18 and 35 years old in good health.

The genes are TRBV27 and TRBJ1-1; there is no DNA to check the TCRdb D call of TRBD1. This CDR3 region has 13 residues. The germline V gene has CDR1 MNHEY and CDR2 SMNVEV (reference sequence). CDR3 in amino acids: CATRTGPNTEAFF.

This rearrangement joins TRBV7-9 to TRBJ1-4. CDR3 length: 11 residues. The germline V gene encodes CDR1 SEHNR and CDR2 FQNEAQ (reference sequence). The CDR3 protein is CASSEAGKLFF.

This chain connects TRBV7-2 to TRBJ2-7. From germline, CDR1 is SGHTA and CDR2 FQGNSA. The CDR3 contains 15 residues. The CDR3 here is CASSPVAGASYEQYF.

This chain connects TRBV5-5 to TRBJ2-1; the TRBD2 assignment by TCRdb is unverifiable without DNA. The CDR3 spans 15 residues. The germline gives CDR1 SGHKS, CDR2 YYEKEE (reference sequence). The CDR3 is CASSPVQGRDNEQFF.

CDR3 region: CASSLEGRAKEQFF. The V gene is TRBV7-9, the J gene TRBJ2-1; the TRBD2 assignment by TCRdb is unverifiable without DNA. Germline V gene lookup returns CDR1 SEHNR and CDR2 FQNEAQ (reference sequence). The CDR3 runs to 14 residues. Filled out from reference TRBV7-9 and TRBJ2-1, the complete variable domain reads DTGVSQNPRHKITKRGQNVTFRCDPISEHNRLYWYRQTLGQGPEFLTYFQNEAQLEKSRLLSDRFSAERPKGSFSTLEIQRTEQGDSAMYLCASSLEGRAKEQFFGPGTRLTVL.

This sequence joins TRBV12-3 or TRBV12-4 and TRBJ2-1. This CDR3 contains 12 residues. CDR3 region: CASSKGYGEQFF.

The chain combines TRBV29-1 with TRBJ2-1; TCRdb calls TRBD2, which cannot be checked without DNA. The germline V gene encodes CDR1 SQVTM and CDR2 ANQGSEA. There are 14 residues in the CDR3. CDR3 protein: CSVNSGSGNNEQFF.